This TCR beta chain comes out of a study of pediatric ulcerative colitis. Overall study results and limits: Blood-rectal clonal overlap within each person was significantly higher in ulcerative colitis patients than controls. Rectal repertoires separated controls, mild-moderate and acute severe colitis. No controls had the two rectal clonotypes shared by ulcerative colitis patients.

V lost 6 bases and J lost 6; bases outside the gene matches: 6. The length of the CDR3 is 12 residues. Germline loops: CDR1 SQVTM, CDR2 ANQGSEA. Sequenced by immunoSEQ multiplex PCR; TCRdb stores in-frame clones only, minus some. The table records 40,000 to 55,000 clones, around 78% of them present only once. On this clone itself: Its target is unknown.

One to two pinch biopsies were taken from the rectum during colonoscopy. Ulcerative colitis patients received no immunosuppressive medication before the diagnostic colonoscopy. This rearrangement joins TRBV29-1 to TRBJ1-2; 8 bases map to TRBD1. Sequencing was performed on gut tissue. The clonotype comes from a girl aged 5-17 years with moderate ulcerative colitis. The CDR3: CSVRVRGHGYTF. In nucleotides, the CDR3 is TGCAGCGTACGCGTCAGGGGGCATGGCTACACCTTC.